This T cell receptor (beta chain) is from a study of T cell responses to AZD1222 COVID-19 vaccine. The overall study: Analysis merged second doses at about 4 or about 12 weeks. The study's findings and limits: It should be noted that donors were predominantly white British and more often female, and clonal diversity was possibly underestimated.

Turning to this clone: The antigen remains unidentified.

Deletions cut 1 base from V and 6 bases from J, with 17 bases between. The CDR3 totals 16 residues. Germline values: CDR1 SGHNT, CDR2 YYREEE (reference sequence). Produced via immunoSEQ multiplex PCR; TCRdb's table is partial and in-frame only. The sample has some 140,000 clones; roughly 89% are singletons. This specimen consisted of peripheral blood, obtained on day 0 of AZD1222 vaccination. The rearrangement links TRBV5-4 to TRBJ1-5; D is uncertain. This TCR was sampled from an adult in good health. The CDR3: CASSLNPAGSGQPQHF. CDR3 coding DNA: TGTGCCAGCAGCTTGAATCCGGCAGGATCGGGTCAGCCCCAGCATTTT.